These 13 T cell receptor beta chains share one sample of origin, sequenced in a study of blood T cells in healthy people across ages. Together with a sample-barcoded 5' primer, a J-beta primer mix was included in a second PCR lasting about 7 to 11 cycles. A single record per CDR3 protein comes from TCRdb applying MiXCR to the 5' RACE reads. This repertoire shows 1.5 million to 2 million distinct CDR3 sequences, 28% found once; its top ten account for 7% to 9%. Sequences were obtained from blood. The receptor set was obtained from a woman aged 25-40 years in good health.

The J gene is TRBJ1-2, the V gene TRBV4-1, with 10 bases that match TRBD1. The trim removed 4 bases at V and 3 bases at J, leaving 5 bases unmatched. The CDR3 is made up of 15 amino acids. Germline CDR1 MGHRA, CDR2 YSYEKL. The CDR3 reads CASSPRDRGDYGYTF. The DNA of the CDR3 is TGCGCCAGCAGCCCGCGGGACAGGGGTGACTATGGCTACACCTTC.

The gene calls are TRBV20-1 and TRBJ2-3; 8 bases align to TRBD2. The V gene end was trimmed by 4 bases and the J gene end by 1 base; junction bases not matched to a gene: 4. Germline V lookup: CDR1 DFQATT, CDR2 SNEGSKA (reference sequence). CDR3 size: 14 residues. CDR3 sequence (DNA): TGCAGTGCTATAGCGGGATCGGGCACAGATACGCAGTATTTT. The encoded protein is CSAIAGSGTDTQYF.

This chain uses TRBV28 with TRBJ2-1; D perhaps matches TRBD2 (6 bases). The V and J ends lost 5 bases and 3 bases respectively, with 11 bases between them. The CDR3 is made up of 14 amino acids. From germline, CDR1 is MDHEN and CDR2 SYDVKM. In DNA, the CDR3 is TGTGCCAGCAGTCACCGGACTAACTACAATGAGCAGTTCTTC. Translated: CASSHRTNYNEQFF.

The chain carries TRBV7-2 and TRBJ1-1; perhaps TRBD1 as D (5 bases). Trimming cost V 8 bases and J 5 bases, with 18 bases left between them. Germline CDR1 reads SGHTA; CDR2 reads FQGNSA. This CDR3 has 14 residues. The CDR3 here is CASAPGSGWTEAFF. CDR3 nucleotides: TGTGCCAGCGCCCCAGGCTCAGGGTGGACTGAAGCTTTCTTT.

J is TRBJ2-7 and V is TRBV25-1; 7 bases align to TRBD1. Germline values: CDR1 MGHDK, CDR2 SYGVNS. V was pared by 8 bases and J by 6 bases, with 13 bases of the junction left unmatched. This CDR3 is 14 amino acids long. CDR3 coding DNA: TGTGCCAGCGCCAGGGGCAGGGGGATGAGCGAGCAGTACTTC. Amino acids: CASARGRGMSEQYF.

This clonotype appeared a few times. The chain is built from TRBV27 and TRBJ2-5; D gene ambiguous. Per the germline V gene, CDR1 is MNHEY and CDR2 is SMNVEV (reference sequence). This CDR3 is built from 13 residues. Trimming stripped 5 bases from V and 0 bases from J, with 7 bases between. CDR3 protein: CASSPWDQETQYF. CDR3 in DNA: TGTGCCAGCAGTCCATGGGACCAAGAGACCCAGTACTTC.

The chain links TRBV7-2 to TRBJ2-1; TRBD2 matches at 10 bases. This CDR3 region has 17 residues. Germline values: CDR1 SGHTA, CDR2 FQGNSA. Losses at the gene ends were 1 base for V and 3 bases for J; bases not matched to a gene: 6. Here the CDR3 reads CASSLEARLAGYNEQFF. In DNA form, the CDR3 reads TGTGCCAGCAGCTTAGAGGCAAGACTAGCGGGCTACAATGAGCAGTTCTTC.

The CDR3 bases are TGTGCCAGCAGCCGCCTTAGGCAGCAGTTTAACTATGGCTACACCTTC. This gives the protein CASSRLRQQFNYGYTF. The genes are TRBV7-8 and TRBJ1-2; D call uncertain. Germline assignment: CDR1 SGHVS and CDR2 FQNEAQ. This CDR3 region has 16 residues. Between the trimmed V and J ends, which lost 5 bases and 1 base, there was a span of 17 bases.

The chain recombines TRBV3-1 with TRBJ1-3, with D possibly being TRBD1 (5 bases). The CDR3 runs 15 residues. From germline, CDR1 is LGHDT and CDR2 YNNKEL (reference sequence). V was pared by 1 base and J by 0 bases, with 7 bases between. The CDR3 coding sequence is TGTGCCAGCAGCCAAGCCGGGACCTCTGGAAACACCATATATTTT. It yields the protein CASSQAGTSGNTIYF.

This sequence joins TRBV28 and TRBJ2-4; D uncertain. Germline V gives CDR1 MDHEN, CDR2 SYDVKM. There are 13 residues in the CDR3. The germline V and J ends were trimmed by 2 bases and 5 bases, with 7 bases remaining between them. CDR3 sequence (DNA): TGTGCCAGCAGTTTAGGCAGTGAAAACATTCAGTACTTC. Translation gives CASSLGSENIQYF.

This clonotype was observed at least ten times. The chain joins TRBV12-3 or TRBV12-4 to TRBJ2-5; TRBD1 matches at 7 bases. The CDR3 covers 14 residues. V dropped 6 bases and J dropped 1; count of bases not matched to a gene: 5. In DNA form, the CDR3 reads TGTGCCAGCAGAGCCTCAGGGGGCCAAGAGACCCAGTACTTC. Translating gives CASRASGGQETQYF.

In this sample, this clonotype turned up many times. The chain combines TRBV10-2 with TRBJ2-5; 8 nucleotides match TRBD1. Germline values: CDR1 WSHSY, CDR2 SAAADI. The CDR3 loop spans 13 amino acids. V shed 8 bases, J shed 6 bases, and the junction held 8 bases outside the gene matches. DNA of the CDR3: TGCGCCAGCGTGGGACAGGCAGGGCAGACCCAGTACTTC. The encoded protein is CASVGQAGQTQYF.

This clonotype was found a few times. V and J are TRBV7-9 and TRBJ2-1; unclear D gene. Germline CDR1 SEHNR, CDR2 FQNEAQ (reference sequence). CDR3 size: 16 residues. Trimming took 7 bases from V and 0 from J, leaving 16 bases between them. The DNA for the CDR3 is TGTGCCAGCACTCCCCCGCCGCCGAGCTCCTACAATGAGCAGTTCTTC. Its translation is CASTPPPPSSYNEQFF.